These 16 T cell receptor beta chains originate from one sample sequenced in a study of shared clonotypes between healthy human individuals. Method: immunoSEQ multiplex PCR; TCRdb's copy keeps in-frame clones and lacks some. The sample consists of about 530,000 clones, around 96% of them appearing once. The sample comprised naive CD4+ T cells sorted from blood. The subset was: CD45RA+ positively selected. The receptors come from a woman in her 30s in good health.

This clone was counted a single time. The V and J genes are TRBV27 and TRBJ1-2; perhaps TRBD1 as D (5 bases). CDR1 is MNHEY, CDR2 SMNVEV, per germline (reference sequence). Trimming cost V 4 bases and J 7 bases, with 13 bases left between them. CDR3 length: 13 amino acids. CDR3 amino acids: CASSYSQEGGYTF. CDR3 nucleotides: TGTGCCAGCAGTTATTCACAGGAAGGTGGCTACACCTTC.

The chain joins TRBV2 to TRBJ1-1, with D possibly TRBD1 on 6 matching bases. V was shortened by 4 bases and J by 0 bases, with 12 bases between the two germline ends. This CDR3 spans 15 amino acids. Per the germline V gene, CDR1 is SNHLY and CDR2 is FYNNEI. The chain's CDR3 is CASSVQGTMNTEAFF. CDR3 sequence (DNA): TGTGCCAGCAGTGTTCAGGGGACGATGAACACTGAAGCTTTCTTT. Using reference TRBV2 and TRBJ1-1 for the parts outside the CDR3, the full variable domain is EPEVTQTPSHQVTQMGQEVILRCVPISNHLYFYWYRQILGQKVEFLVSFYNNEISEKSEIFDDQFSVERPDGSNFTLKIRSTKLEDSAMYFCASSVQGTMNTEAFFGQGTRLTVV.

Note on this clone: This specimen includes other DNA sequences encoding the same CDR3. The rearrangement links TRBV28 to TRBJ2-5, with no clear D. Germline V lookup: CDR1 MDHEN, CDR2 SYDVKM. V shed 2 bases and J shed 5 bases, with 6 bases lying between them. The CDR3 runs to 12 residues. In nucleotides, the CDR3 is TGTGCCAGCAGTTTACGTGGGGAGACCCAGTACTTC. This sequence encodes CASSLRGETQYF.

The chain carries TRBV5-1 and TRBJ2-7, with D possibly matching TRBD2 (5 bases). The CDR3 has 14 amino acids. V dropped 1 base and J dropped 6 bases, with 14 bases sitting between them. Germline values: CDR1 SGHRS, CDR2 YFSETQ. The CDR3 spells CASSLLLGGFEQYF. In DNA form, the CDR3 reads TGCGCCAGCAGCTTGTTGCTAGGCGGGTTCGAGCAGTACTTC.

The chain recombines TRBV18 with TRBJ2-3, with D possibly TRBD1 on 6 matching bases. The CDR3 runs to 15 residues. Germline values: CDR1 KGHSH, CDR2 LQKENI. V gave up 10 bases and J gave up 3 bases, with 20 bases separating them. The CDR3 here is CATAGQGRRTDTQYF. CDR3 in DNA: TGTGCCACCGCCGGTCAGGGGCGTCGGACAGATACGCAGTATTTT.

The V call is TRBV18, the J call TRBJ2-7; 12 positions agree with TRBD1. The junction had 4 bases not matched to a gene; V was cut back by 2 bases and J by 5 bases. The germline CDR1 and CDR2 sequences are KGHSH and LQKENI. The CDR3 spans 15 residues. The CDR3: CASSPGTGGEDEQYF. CDR3 in DNA: TGTGCCAGCTCACCAGGGACAGGGGGCGAAGACGAGCAGTACTTC.

The chain uses TRBV10-1 and TRBJ1-5; D is uncertain. Germline CDR1 and CDR2: WNHNN and SYGVQD (reference sequence). The CDR3 loop spans 13 amino acids. The V end was cut by 0 bases, the J end by 8 bases, with 8 bases between. The CDR3 reads CASSESLSKPQHF. CDR3 DNA sequence: TGCGCCAGCAGTGAGTCGTTGAGTAAGCCCCAGCATTTT.

The chain couples TRBV6-5 to TRBJ1-2; 8 bases line up with TRBD1. Germline values: CDR1 MNHEY, CDR2 SVGAGI. V trimming: 5 bases; J trimming: 7 bases; junction bases outside the gene matches: 12. This CDR3 spans 15 amino acids. The CDR3 region is CASSPTGGVYSGYTF. Here the CDR3 DNA reads TGTGCCAGCAGTCCAACAGGGGGGGTTTATTCTGGCTACACCTTC.

CDR3 nucleotide sequence: TGCGCCAGCAGCCAAGGCAGGGCCACCGGGGAGCTGTTTTTT. It yields the protein CASSQGRATGELFF. The rearrangement joins TRBV4-1 to TRBJ2-2, with D possibly TRBD1 on 5 matching bases. The V and J ends lost 1 base and 4 bases respectively, with 7 bases between them. Germline V gene lookup returns CDR1 MGHRA and CDR2 YSYEKL. The CDR3 loop spans 14 amino acids.

This chain uses TRBV29-1 with TRBJ1-2; 7 nucleotides line up with TRBD1. Losses at the gene ends were 7 bases for V and 8 bases for J; bases not matched to a gene: 7. The V gene's germline CDR1 is SQVTM and CDR2 ANQGSEA. This CDR3 has 11 residues. CDR3 region: CSAQQGNGYTF. CDR3 DNA sequence: TGCAGCGCCCAACAGGGGAACGGCTACACCTTC.

CDR3 coding DNA: TGCAGCGTAGGCGAGTGGGCGCCGGGACTAGCGGGAGCAGATACGCAGTATTTT. Protein sequence: CSVGEWAPGLAGADTQYF. This rearrangement joins TRBV29-1 to TRBJ2-3; 14 bases are shared with TRBD2. Trimming at V came to 6 bases and at J to 4 bases, leaving 15 bases not matched to a gene. The length of the CDR3 is 18 residues. Per the germline V gene, CDR1 is SQVTM and CDR2 is ANQGSEA.

The chain uses TRBV25-1 and TRBJ2-7; the D gene could be TRBD1 or TRBD2 (5 bases each). V dropped 5 bases and J dropped 4 bases, with 15 bases sitting between them. Germline CDR1 is MGHDK and CDR2 is SYGVNS. The CDR3 sequence is 14 residues long. CDR3 amino acids: CASSRDRLPYEQYF. Here the CDR3 DNA reads TGTGCCAGCAGTCGGGACCGACTCCCATACGAGCAGTACTTC.

The rearrangement links TRBV11-2 to TRBJ2-5; D assignment may be TRBD1 or TRBD2 (5 bases each). This CDR3 comprises 17 residues. The V and J ends lost 1 base and 5 bases respectively, with 20 bases between them. CDR1 SGHAT and CDR2 FQNNGV come from the germline V gene. CDR3: CASSLGRTRGGRETQYF. The DNA of the CDR3 is TGTGCCAGCAGCTTAGGCCGCACTAGGGGTGGGCGGGAGACCCAGTACTTC.

This chain uses TRBV13 with TRBJ2-3, with D perhaps TRBD2 (5 bases). The CDR3 is made up of 14 amino acids. Trimming pared 6 bases from V and 2 bases from J, leaving 12 bases between. CDR1 is PRHDT, CDR2 FYEKMQ, per germline (reference sequence). The CDR3 region has the DNA TGTGCCAGCAGGGCTAGCAGATTCACAGATACGCAGTATTTT. It translates to CASRASRFTDTQYF.

As DNA, the CDR3 is TGTGCCAGCAGTACTGGACAGGGGTATTTCGAGCAGTACTTC. Translated, it gives CASSTGQGYFEQYF. This chain connects TRBV6-5 to TRBJ2-7; the match to TRBD1 covers 9 bases. Per germline, CDR1 MNHEY and CDR2 SVGAGI. V lost 5 bases to trimming and J lost 6 bases; unmatched junction nucleotides: 8. The CDR3 has 14 amino acids.

V is TRBV7-8 and J is TRBJ2-5, with D uncertain. Trimming removed 1 base from V and 4 bases from J, with 10 bases in between. The CDR3 consists of 14 residues. Germline V gene lookup returns CDR1 SGHVS and CDR2 FQNEAQ. The CDR3 nucleotides are TGTGCCAGCAGCTTAGTTATGACGGCAGAGACCCAGTACTTC. Translating it yields CASSLVMTAETQYF.